Each of the 10 T cell receptor beta chains below was sequenced from the same sample in a study of CD8 T cells in ankylosing spondylitis. Regarding the study as a whole: Ankylosing spondylitis blood seemed to carry a telltale TCR beta motif made of several highly homologous variants.

The antigens for these receptors are not known. TCRdb called the 5' RACE reads again in MiXCR, with one record for every CDR3 protein. The sample carries around 130,000 distinct CDR3 sequences, about a sixth recorded once. Sequenced material: blood, either unsorted or a sorted T cell fraction (not recorded which). These receptors were obtained from a male donor with ankylosing spondylitis.

This clonotype appeared a few times. The V call is TRBV29-1, the J call TRBJ2-2; no firm D call. Trimming cost V 6 bases and J 3 bases, with 8 bases left between them. From germline, CDR1 is SQVTM and CDR2 ANQGSEA. This CDR3 comprises 12 residues. The chain's CDR3 is CSVREDTGELFF. CDR3 in DNA: TGCAGCGTGAGAGAGGACACCGGGGAGCTGTTTTTT.

V is TRBV18 and J is TRBJ2-3; D remains unclear. The CDR3 length is 13 residues. Germline assignment: CDR1 KGHSH and CDR2 LQKENI. The V end was cut by 1 base, the J end by 3 bases, with 5 bases between. CDR3 protein: CASSPQETDTQYF. The CDR3 DNA follows: TGTGCCAGCTCACCACAAGAAACAGATACGCAGTATTTT.

This clonotype has more than one count but fewer than ten. The chain carries TRBV5-6 and TRBJ1-1; TRBD1 is a possible D gene (5 bases). Per germline, CDR1 SGHDT and CDR2 YYEEEE. This CDR3 spans 13 amino acids. V lost 1 base and J 2 bases, leaving 6 bases between the germline ends. The CDR3 coding sequence is TGTGCCAGCAGCTTGTGGACAAACACTGAAGCTTTCTTT. As protein: CASSLWTNTEAFF.

J is TRBJ2-5 and V is TRBV7-9; D perhaps matches TRBD2 (5 bases). Germline loops: CDR1 SEHNR, CDR2 FQNEAQ (reference sequence). V lost 4 bases, J lost 5 bases, and 17 bases lay in between. CDR3 length: 15 amino acids. CDR3: CASSSLLGKRETQYF. The CDR3 coding sequence is TGTGCCAGCAGCTCTCTACTCGGAAAGCGGGAGACCCAGTACTTC.

This clonotype was counted many times. This chain uses TRBV4-1 with TRBJ1-4; 9 bases are shared with TRBD1. J lost 0 bases, V lost 6 bases, and 5 bases had no gene match. This CDR3 spans 16 amino acids. Looked up from germline, CDR1 is MGHRA and CDR2 is YSYEKL. The CDR3 nucleotides read TGCGCCAGCAGGGGACAGGGACATGCAACTAATGAAAAACTGTTTTTT. It codes for CASRGQGHATNEKLFF.

The genes are TRBV20-1 and TRBJ2-7; a weak D match, TRBD1 (6 bases). The germline V gene encodes CDR1 DFQATT and CDR2 SNEGSKA (reference sequence). V was clipped by 0 bases and J by 2 bases, with 11 bases between them. The CDR3 has 14 residues. CDR3 sequence (DNA): TGCAGTGCTAGAGATGGAGAGGGGGCCTACGAGCAGTACTTC. Protein sequence: CSARDGEGAYEQYF.

This clonotype was seen a few times. The chain carries TRBV7-9 and TRBJ2-7; no reliable D call. The CDR3 has 15 amino acids. Germline CDR1 SEHNR, CDR2 FQNEAQ (reference sequence). V lost 2 bases and J 0 bases, leaving 11 bases between the germline ends. CDR3 protein: CASSLLTVSSYEQYF. The CDR3 bases are TGTGCCAGCAGCTTATTGACCGTGAGCTCCTACGAGCAGTACTTC.

The chain employs TRBV10-3 and TRBJ2-7, with 7 bases identical to TRBD2. The CDR3 is 15 amino acids. Germline V CDR1 and CDR2: ENHRY, SYGVKD. Trimming removed 6 bases from V and 1 base from J; junction bases left unmatched: 9. The CDR3 here is CAISLRDYQSYEQYF. CDR3 bases: TGTGCCATCAGCCTCCGGGACTATCAATCCTACGAGCAGTACTTC.

The chain combines TRBV20-1 with TRBJ2-5, with 10 bases identical to TRBD2. Losses at the gene ends were 0 bases for V and 3 bases for J; bases not matched to a gene: 10. This CDR3 is 17 amino acids long. Germline CDR1 reads DFQATT; CDR2 reads SNEGSKA (reference sequence). The CDR3 sequence: CSAREGWASGSEETQYF. The CDR3 DNA follows: TGCAGTGCTAGAGAAGGGTGGGCTAGCGGGAGTGAAGAGACCCAGTACTTC.

This clonotype appeared a single time. The CDR3 region has the DNA TGCGCCAGCAGCCAAGGCGGGACAGGGATGAGCTATGGCTACACCTTC. Protein sequence: CASSQGGTGMSYGYTF. V is TRBV4-1 and J is TRBJ1-2, with 9 positions matching TRBD1. Germline-derived CDR1 and CDR2 are MGHRA and YSYEKL. The CDR3 length is 16 residues. With V trimmed by 1 base and J by 4 bases, 7 bases remained unmatched.